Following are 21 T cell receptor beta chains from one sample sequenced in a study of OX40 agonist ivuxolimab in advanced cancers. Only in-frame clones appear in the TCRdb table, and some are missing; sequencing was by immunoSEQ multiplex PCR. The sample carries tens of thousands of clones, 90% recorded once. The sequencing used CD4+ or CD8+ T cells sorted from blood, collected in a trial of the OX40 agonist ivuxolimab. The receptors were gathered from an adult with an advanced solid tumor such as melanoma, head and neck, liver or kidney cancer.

CDR3 sequence reads: CASSRTGTANEKLFF. The CDR3 coding sequence is TGTGCCAGCAGCCGTACCGGGACAGCTAATGAAAAACTGTTTTTT. V gene TRBV7-2 combines with J gene TRBJ1-4; 7 bases fit TRBD1. V lost 5 bases and J lost 3; bases outside the gene matches: 6. The CDR3 sequence is 15 residues long. Per germline, CDR1 SGHTA and CDR2 FQGNSA.

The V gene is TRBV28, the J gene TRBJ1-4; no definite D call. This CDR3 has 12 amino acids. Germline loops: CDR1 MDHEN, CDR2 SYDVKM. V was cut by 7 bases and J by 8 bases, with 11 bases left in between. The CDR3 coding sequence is TGTGCCAGCACCTCCGGGAGAGAAAAACTGTTTTTT. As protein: CASTSGREKLFF.

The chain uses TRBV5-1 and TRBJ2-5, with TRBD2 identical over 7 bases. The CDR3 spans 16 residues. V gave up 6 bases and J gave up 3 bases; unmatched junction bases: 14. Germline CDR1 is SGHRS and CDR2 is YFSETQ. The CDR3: CASMGGSLATKETQYF. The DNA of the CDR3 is TGCGCCAGCATGGGGGGGTCACTAGCGACCAAAGAGACCCAGTACTTC.

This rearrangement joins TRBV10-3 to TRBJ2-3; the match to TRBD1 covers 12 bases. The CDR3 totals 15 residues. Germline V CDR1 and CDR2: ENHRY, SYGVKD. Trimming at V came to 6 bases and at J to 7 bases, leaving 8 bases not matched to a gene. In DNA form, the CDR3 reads TGTGCCATCAGCCCGGGACAGGGGGCTCCGAATACGCAGTATTTT. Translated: CAISPGQGAPNTQYF.

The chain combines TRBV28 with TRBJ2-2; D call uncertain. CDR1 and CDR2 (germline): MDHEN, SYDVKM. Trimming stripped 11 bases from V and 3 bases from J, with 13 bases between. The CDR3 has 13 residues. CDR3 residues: CASRGSHTGELFF. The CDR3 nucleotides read TGTGCCTCCCGAGGTAGCCACACCGGGGAGCTGTTTTTT.

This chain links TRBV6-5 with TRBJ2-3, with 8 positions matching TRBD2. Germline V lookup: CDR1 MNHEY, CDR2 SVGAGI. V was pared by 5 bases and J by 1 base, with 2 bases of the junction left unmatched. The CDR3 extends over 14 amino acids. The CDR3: CASSKRGRTDTQYF. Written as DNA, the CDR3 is TGTGCCAGCAGTAAGCGGGGGCGCACAGATACGCAGTATTTT.

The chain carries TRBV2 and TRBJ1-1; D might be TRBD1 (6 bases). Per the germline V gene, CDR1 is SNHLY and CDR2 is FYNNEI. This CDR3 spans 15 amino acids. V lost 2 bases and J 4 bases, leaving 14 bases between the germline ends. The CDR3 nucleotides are TGTGCCAGCAGTGAAATAACAGGGCTCGCCACTGAAGCTTTCTTT. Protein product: CASSEITGLATEAFF. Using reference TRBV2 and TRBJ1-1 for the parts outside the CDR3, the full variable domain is EPEVTQTPSHQVTQMGQEVILRCVPISNHLYFYWYRQILGQKVEFLVSFYNNEISEKSEIFDDQFSVERPDGSNFTLKIRSTKLEDSAMYFCASSEITGLATEAFFGQGTRLTVV.

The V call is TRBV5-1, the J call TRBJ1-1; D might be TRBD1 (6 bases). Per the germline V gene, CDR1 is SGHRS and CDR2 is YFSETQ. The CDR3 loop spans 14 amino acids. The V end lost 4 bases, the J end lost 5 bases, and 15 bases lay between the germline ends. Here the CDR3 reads CASSDGYRETEAFF. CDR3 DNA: TGCGCCAGCAGCGACGGATACAGGGAGACTGAAGCTTTCTTT.

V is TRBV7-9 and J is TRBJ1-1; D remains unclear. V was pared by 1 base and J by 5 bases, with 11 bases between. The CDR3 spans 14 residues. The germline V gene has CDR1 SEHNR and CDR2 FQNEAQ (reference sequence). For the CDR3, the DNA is TGTGCCAGCAGCTTAGTCGGGAGGGATACTGAAGCTTTCTTT. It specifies CASSLVGRDTEAFF. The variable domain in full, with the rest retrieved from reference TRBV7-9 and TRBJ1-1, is DTGVSQNPRHKITKRGQNVTFRCDPISEHNRLYWYRQTLGQGPEFLTYFQNEAQLEKSRLLSDRFSAERPKGSFSTLEIQRTEQGDSAMYLCASSLVGRDTEAFFGQGTRLTVV.

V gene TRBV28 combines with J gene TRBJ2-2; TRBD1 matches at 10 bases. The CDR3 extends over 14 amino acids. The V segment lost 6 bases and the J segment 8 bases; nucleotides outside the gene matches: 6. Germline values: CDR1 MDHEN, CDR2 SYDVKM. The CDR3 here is CASRPTGGGGELFF. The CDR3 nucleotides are TGTGCCAGCAGACCGACAGGGGGCGGGGGGGAGCTGTTTTTT.

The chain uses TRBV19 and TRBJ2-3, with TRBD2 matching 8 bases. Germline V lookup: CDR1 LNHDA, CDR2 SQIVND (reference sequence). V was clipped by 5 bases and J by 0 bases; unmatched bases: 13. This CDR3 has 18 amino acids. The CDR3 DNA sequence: TGTGCCAGTAGTCCTCGGGGGGGCGCGGCGGCGAGCACAGATACGCAGTATTTT. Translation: CASSPRGGAAASTDTQYF.

CDR3 sequence: CASSHRTGNTEAFF. The CDR3 coding sequence is TGTGCCAGCAGCCACCGGACGGGGAACACTGAAGCTTTCTTT. The V and J genes are TRBV6-5 and TRBJ1-1; D unresolved. Germline V gene sequence: CDR1 MNHEY, CDR2 SVGAGI. The V gene lost 6 bases and the J gene lost 1 base, with 12 bases spanning the gap. CDR3 length: 14 amino acids.

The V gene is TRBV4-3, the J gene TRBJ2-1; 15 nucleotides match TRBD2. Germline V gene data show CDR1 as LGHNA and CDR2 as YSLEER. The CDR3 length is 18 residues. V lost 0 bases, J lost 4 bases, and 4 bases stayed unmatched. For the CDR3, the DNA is TGCGCCAGCAGCCAAGATCGAGGACTAGCGGGGGGGTACAATGAGCAGTTCTTC. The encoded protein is CASSQDRGLAGGYNEQFF.

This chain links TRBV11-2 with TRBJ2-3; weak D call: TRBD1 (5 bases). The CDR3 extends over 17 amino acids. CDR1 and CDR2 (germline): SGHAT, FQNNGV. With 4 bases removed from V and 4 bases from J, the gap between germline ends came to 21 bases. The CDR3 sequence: CASSSQLRAQTPDTQYF. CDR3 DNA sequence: TGTGCCAGCAGCTCACAACTCAGGGCCCAAACACCAGATACGCAGTATTTT.

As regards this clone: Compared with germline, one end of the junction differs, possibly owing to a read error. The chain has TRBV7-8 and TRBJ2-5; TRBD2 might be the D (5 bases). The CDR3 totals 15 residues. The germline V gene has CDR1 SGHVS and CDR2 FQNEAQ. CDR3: CASSLAGRNQETQYF. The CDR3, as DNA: TGTGCCAGCAGCCTAGCCGGCCGAAACCAAGAGACCCAGTACTTC. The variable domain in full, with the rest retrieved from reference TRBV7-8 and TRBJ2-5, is GAGVSQSPRYKVAKRGQDVALRCDPISGHVSLFWYQQALGQGPEFLTYFQNEAQLDKSGLPSDRFFAERPEGSVSTLKIQRTQQEDSAVYLCASSLAGRNQETQYFGPGTRLLVL.

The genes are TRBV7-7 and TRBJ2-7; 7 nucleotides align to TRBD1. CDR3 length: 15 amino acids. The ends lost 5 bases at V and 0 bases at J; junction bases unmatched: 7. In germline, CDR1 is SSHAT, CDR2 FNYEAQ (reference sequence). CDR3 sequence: CASSLNRGPSYEQYF. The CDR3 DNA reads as TGTGCCAGCAGCCTAAACAGGGGTCCCTCCTACGAGCAGTACTTC.

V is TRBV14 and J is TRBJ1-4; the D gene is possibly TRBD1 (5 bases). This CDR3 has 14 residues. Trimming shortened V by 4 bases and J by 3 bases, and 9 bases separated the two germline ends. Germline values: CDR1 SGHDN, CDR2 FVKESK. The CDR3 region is CASSLPGANEKLFF. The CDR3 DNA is TGTGCCAGCAGCCTCCCGGGGGCTAATGAAAAACTGTTTTTT.

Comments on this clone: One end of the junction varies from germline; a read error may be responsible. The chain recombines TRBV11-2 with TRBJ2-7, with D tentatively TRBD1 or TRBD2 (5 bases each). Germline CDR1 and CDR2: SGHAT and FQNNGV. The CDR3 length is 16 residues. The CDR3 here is CASSVGYFGTVGLIDF. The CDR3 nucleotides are TGTGCCAGCAGCGTGGGCTACTTCGGGACGGTGGGCCTCATCGACTTC. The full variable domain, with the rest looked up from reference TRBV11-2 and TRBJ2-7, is EAGVAQSPRYKIIEKRQSVAFWCNPISGHATLYWYQQILGQGPKLLIQFQNNGVVDDSQLPKDRFSAERLKGVDSTLKIQPAKLEDSAVYLCASSVGYFGTVGLIDFGPGTRLTVT.

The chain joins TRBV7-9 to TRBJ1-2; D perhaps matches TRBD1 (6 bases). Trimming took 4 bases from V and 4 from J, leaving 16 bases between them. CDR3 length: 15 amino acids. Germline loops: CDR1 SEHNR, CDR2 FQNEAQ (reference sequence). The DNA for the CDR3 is TGTGCCAGCAGCTCCCGCAGGGGATTGGTCTATGGCTACACCTTC. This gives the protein CASSSRRGLVYGYTF.

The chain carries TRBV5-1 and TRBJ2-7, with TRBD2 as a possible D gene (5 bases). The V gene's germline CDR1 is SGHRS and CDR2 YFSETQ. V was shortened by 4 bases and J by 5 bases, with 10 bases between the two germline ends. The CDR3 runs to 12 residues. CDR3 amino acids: CASSPTGDEQYF. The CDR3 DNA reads TGCGCCAGCAGCCCTACCGGGGACGAGCAGTACTTC.

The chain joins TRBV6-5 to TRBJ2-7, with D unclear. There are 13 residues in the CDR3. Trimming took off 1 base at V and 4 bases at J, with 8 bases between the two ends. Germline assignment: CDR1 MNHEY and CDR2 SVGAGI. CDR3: CASSYYDGYEQYF. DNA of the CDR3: TGTGCCAGCAGTTACTACGACGGTTACGAGCAGTACTTC.